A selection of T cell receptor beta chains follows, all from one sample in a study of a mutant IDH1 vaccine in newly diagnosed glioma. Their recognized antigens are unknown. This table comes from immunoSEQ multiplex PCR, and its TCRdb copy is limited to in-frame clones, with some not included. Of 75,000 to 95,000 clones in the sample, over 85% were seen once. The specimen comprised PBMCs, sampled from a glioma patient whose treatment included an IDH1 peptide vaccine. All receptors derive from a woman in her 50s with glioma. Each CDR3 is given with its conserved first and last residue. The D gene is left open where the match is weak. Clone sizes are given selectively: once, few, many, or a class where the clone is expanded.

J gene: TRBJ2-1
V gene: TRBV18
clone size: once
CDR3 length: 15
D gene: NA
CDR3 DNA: TGTGCCAGCTCACCAGGCGTAGTCCCTCTAAATGAGCAGTTCTTC
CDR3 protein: CASSPGVVPLNEQFF

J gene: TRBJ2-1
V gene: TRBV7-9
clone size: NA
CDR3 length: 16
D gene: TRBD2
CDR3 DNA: TGTGCCAGCAGCGCTACTCAGAGCGGGAGGGTTAATGAGCAGTTCTTC
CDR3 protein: CASSATQSGRVNEQFF

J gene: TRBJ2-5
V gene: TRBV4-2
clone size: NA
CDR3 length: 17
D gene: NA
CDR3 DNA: TGTGCCAGCAGCCAAGAGATTGGACCCACAAAGCAAGAGACCCAGTACTTC
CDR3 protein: CASSQEIGPTKQETQYF

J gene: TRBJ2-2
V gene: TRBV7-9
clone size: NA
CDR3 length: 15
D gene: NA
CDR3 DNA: TGTGCCAGCAGCTGGGGTCAGGCGCTCACCGGGGAGCTGTTTTTT
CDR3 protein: CASSWGQALTGELFF

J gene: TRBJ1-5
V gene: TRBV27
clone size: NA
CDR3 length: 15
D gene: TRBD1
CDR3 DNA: TGTGCCAGCAGTTTAAGGGGGCGCGGCAATCAGCCCCAGCATTTT
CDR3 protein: CASSLRGRGNQPQHF

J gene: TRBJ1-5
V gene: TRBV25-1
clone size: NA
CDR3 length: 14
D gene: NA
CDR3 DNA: TGTGCCAGCAGTGAAGGAGGGAGCAATCAGCCCCAGCATTTT
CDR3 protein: CASSEGGSNQPQHF

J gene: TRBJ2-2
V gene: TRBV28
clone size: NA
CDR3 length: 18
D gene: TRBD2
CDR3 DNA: TGTGCCAGCAGTTCCCCACTAGCGGGAGCGATTTACACCGGGGAGCTGTTTTTT
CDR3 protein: CASSSPLAGAIYTGELFF

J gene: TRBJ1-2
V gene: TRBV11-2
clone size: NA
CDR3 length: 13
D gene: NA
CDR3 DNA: TGTGCCAGCAGCTCTGGACAAGTACATGGCTACACCTTC
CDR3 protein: CASSSGQVHGYTF

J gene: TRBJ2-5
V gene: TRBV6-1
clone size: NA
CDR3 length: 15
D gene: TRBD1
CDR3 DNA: TGTGCCAGCACCGCCGGGACAGGGAAAGGAGAGACCCAGTACTTC
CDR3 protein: CASTAGTGKGETQYF

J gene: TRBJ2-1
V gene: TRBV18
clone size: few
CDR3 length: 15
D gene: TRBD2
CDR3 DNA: TGTGCCAGCTCAGGCTTAGCGGGAGTTAGCAATGAGCAGTTCTTC
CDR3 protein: CASSGLAGVSNEQFF

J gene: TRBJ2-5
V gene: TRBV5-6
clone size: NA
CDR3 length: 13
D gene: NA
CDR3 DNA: TGTGCCAGCAGCTTGGGGGGTGCGAAGACCCAGTACTTC
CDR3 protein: CASSLGGAKTQYF

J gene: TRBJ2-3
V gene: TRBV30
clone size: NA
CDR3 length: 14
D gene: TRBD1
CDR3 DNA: TGTGCCTGGAGTGATACAGGGGGCCAAGATACGCAGTATTTT
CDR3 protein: CAWSDTGGQDTQYF

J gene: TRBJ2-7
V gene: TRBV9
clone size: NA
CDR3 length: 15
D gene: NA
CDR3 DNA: TGTGCCAGCAGCGTTGGACAGATGAACTCCTACGAGCAGTACTTC
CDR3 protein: CASSVGQMNSYEQYF

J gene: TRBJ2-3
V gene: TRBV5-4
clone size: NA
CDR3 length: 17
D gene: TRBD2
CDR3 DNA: TGTGCCAGCAGCCGAGGGACTAGCGGGCGTACGGTAGATACGCAGTATTTT
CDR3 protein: CASSRGTSGRTVDTQYF

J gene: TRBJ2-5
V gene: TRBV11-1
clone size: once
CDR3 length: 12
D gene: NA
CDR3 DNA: TGTGCCAGCAGCTTAGCACAGGAGACCCAGTACTTC
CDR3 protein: CASSLAQETQYF

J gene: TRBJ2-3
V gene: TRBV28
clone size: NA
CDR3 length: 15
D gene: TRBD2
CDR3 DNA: TGTGCCAGCAGCACTCCGGGGGGGTCCACAGATACGCAGTATTTT
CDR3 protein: CASSTPGGSTDTQYF

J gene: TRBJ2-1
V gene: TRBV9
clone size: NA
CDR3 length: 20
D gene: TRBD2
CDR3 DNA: TGTGCCAGCAGCGTAGCGGGTCGGACTAGCGGGAGGACGCCCCTGAATGAGCAGTTCTTC
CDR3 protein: CASSVAGRTSGRTPLNEQFF

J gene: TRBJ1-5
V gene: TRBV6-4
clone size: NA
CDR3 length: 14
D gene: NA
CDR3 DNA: TGTGCCAGCAGTGACTCAGGGGGCAATCAGCCCCAGCATTTT
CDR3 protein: CASSDSGGNQPQHF

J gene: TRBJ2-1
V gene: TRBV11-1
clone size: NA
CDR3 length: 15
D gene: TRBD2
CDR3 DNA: TGTGCCAGCAGCTCAAGGACTAGCGGCCACAATGAGCAGTTCTTC
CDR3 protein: CASSSRTSGHNEQFF

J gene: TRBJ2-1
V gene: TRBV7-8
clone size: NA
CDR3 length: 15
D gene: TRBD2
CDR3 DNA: TGTGCCAGCAGCGCCGGGACTAGCGGGAACAATGAGCAGTTCTTC
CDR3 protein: CASSAGTSGNNEQFF

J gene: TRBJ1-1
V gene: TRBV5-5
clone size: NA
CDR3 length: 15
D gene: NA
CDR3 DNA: TGTGCCAGCAGCACCAGACACGGCTCGAACACTGAAGCTTTCTTT
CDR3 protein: CASSTRHGSNTEAFF

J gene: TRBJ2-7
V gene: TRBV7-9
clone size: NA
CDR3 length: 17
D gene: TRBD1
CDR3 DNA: TGTGCCAGCAGCAACAATCCCAAAGGGACAGGGTCCTACGAGCAGTACTTC
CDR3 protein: CASSNNPKGTGSYEQYF

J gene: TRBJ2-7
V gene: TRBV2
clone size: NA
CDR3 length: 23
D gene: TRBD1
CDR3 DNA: TGTGCCAGCAGTGATAGTGGACAGGGGACGATAAGGGGCCGGCCAAAAAGCTTCTACGAGCAGTACTTC
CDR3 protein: CASSDSGQGTIRGRPKSFYEQYF

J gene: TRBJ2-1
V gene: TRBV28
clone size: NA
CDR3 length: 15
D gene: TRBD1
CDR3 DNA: TGTGCCAGCAGTCTGACAGGGGCGCGAATGAATGAGCAGTTCTTC
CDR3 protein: CASSLTGARMNEQFF

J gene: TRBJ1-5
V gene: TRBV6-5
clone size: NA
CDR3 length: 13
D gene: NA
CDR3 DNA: TGTGCCAGCAGTATTACTAGCAATCAGCCCCAGCATTTT
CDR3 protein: CASSITSNQPQHF

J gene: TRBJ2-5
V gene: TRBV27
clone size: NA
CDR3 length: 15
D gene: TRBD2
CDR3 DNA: TGTGCCAGCAGTTTGGGGACTAGCGGGAAAGAGACCCAGTACTTC
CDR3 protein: CASSLGTSGKETQYF

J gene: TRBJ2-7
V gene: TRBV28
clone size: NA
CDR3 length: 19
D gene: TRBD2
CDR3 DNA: TGTGCCAGCAGTTCCCTGGGACTAGCGGGAGGGCCTAGCCGGTACGAGCAGTACTTC
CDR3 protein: CASSSLGLAGGPSRYEQYF

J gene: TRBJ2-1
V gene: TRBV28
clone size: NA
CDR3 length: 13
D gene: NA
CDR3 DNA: TGTGCCAGCAGTCTAACAGGGTACAATGAGCAGTTCTTC
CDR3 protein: CASSLTGYNEQFF

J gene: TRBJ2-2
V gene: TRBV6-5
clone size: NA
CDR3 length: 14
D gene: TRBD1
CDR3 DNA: TGTGCCAGCGGGGGACAGGGAAACACCGGGGAGCTGTTTTTT
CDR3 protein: CASGGQGNTGELFF

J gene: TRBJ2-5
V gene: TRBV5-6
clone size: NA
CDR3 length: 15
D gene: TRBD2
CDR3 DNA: TGTGCCAGCAGCACAGCGGGAGGGCCTTTTGAGACCCAGTACTTC
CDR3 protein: CASSTAGGPFETQYF

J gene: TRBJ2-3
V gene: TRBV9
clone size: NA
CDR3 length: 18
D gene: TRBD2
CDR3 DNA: TGTGCCAGCAGCGTAGCGAATCTACTAGCGCGTTTCACAGATACGCAGTATTTT
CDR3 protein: CASSVANLLARFTDTQYF

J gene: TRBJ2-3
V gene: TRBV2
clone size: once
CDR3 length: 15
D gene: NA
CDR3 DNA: TGTGCCAGCAGGGCCCAGGGGGGAGAGACAGATACGCAGTATTTT
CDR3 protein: CASRAQGGETDTQYF

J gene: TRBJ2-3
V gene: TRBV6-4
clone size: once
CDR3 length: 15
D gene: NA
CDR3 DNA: TGTGCCAGCAGTGACTCGGGCGGGAGCACAGATACGCAGTATTTT
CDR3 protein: CASSDSGGSTDTQYF

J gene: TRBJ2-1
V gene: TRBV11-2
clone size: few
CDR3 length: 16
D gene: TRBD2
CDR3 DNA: TGTGCCAGCAGCCCCGTTGATAGCGGGAGATACAATGAGCAGTTCTTC
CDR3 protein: CASSPVDSGRYNEQFF

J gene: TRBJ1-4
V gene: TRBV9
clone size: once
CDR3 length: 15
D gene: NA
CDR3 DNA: TGTGCCAGCAGTCATCAGGGAAGGACGGGTGAAAAACTGTTTTTT
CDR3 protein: CASSHQGRTGEKLFF

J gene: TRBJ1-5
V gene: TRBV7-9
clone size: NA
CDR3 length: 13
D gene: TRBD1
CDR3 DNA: TGTGCCAGCAGCCCGACAGGGGGTCAGCCCCAGCATTTT
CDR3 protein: CASSPTGGQPQHF

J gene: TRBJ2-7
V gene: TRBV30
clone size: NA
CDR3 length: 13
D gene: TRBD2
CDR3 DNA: TGTGCCTGGAGCCCGGGAGGACTCTACGAGCAGTACTTC
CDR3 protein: CAWSPGGLYEQYF